This T cell receptor beta chain was identified in a study of blood T cell repertoires in COVID-19. Across the study: T cells, B-cell-depleted T cells, or PBMCs supplied cDNA or gDNA.

Produced via immunoSEQ multiplex PCR; TCRdb's table is partial and in-frame only. Of roughly 250,000 clones listed, about 86% are singletons. All enrollees were roughly 18 to 90 years old and from about 25 US areas. The sequence was obtained from a woman between 35 and 50 years old with acute COVID-19. Sequences were obtained from PBMCs or T cells enriched from blood (not recorded which).

The CDR3 bases are TGTGCCACCAGCAGATCAAGGGACATGTCCTCCTACGAGCAGTACTTC. It is translated as CATSRSRDMSSYEQYF. The chain employs TRBV15 and TRBJ2-7; D is possibly TRBD1 (6 bases). Germline CDR1 reads LNHNV; CDR2 reads YYDKDF (reference sequence). The CDR3 sequence is 16 residues long. The V end lost 2 bases, the J end lost 0 bases, and 14 bases lay between the germline ends.